This is a list of T cell receptor beta chains from one sample in a study of Graves' ophthalmopathy and Graves' hyperthyroidism. TCRdb recomputed calls from the multiplex PCR reads with MiXCR, one row per CDR3 protein. The sample records just over 400,000 distinct CDR3 sequences, 21% being singletons. The sample consisted of peripheral blood. These receptors were obtained from a woman between 18 and 29 years old with stable Graves' hyperthyroidism. The CDR3 runs from the conserved cysteine through the conserved F or W. A D gene is named only where the DNA matches it firmly. Size is omitted from some rows. Given values are once, few, many or a class for expanded clones.

J gene | D gene | V gene | clone size | CDR3 protein | CDR3 DNA
TRBJ2-7 | TRBD1 | TRBV5-1 | many | CASSLASGTGGEQYF | TGCGCCAGCAGCTTGGCCTCCGGGACAGGGGGCGAGCAGTACTTC
TRBJ2-2 | TRBD2 | TRBV12-3/TRBV12-4 | many | CALLAGVNTGELFF | TGTGCCCTACTAGCGGGAGTGAACACCGGGGAGCTGTTTTTT
TRBJ1-2 | TRBD1 | TRBV5-1 | . | CASSLTGRPINGYTF | TGCGCCAGCAGCCTGACAGGGCGCCCCATTAATGGCTACACCTTC
TRBJ2-5 | . | TRBV11-1 | once | CASSLVGRLTKQETQYF | TGTGCCAGCAGCTTAGTCGGCCGACTGACAAAACAAGAGACCCAGTACTTC
TRBJ2-2 | . | TRBV28 | many | CASSYGRGSITGELFF | TGTGCCAGCAGTTACGGCCGGGGGTCGATCACCGGGGAGCTGTTTTTT
TRBJ1-2 | TRBD1 | TRBV5-1 | many | CASSPGGPYGYTF | TGCGCCAGCAGCCCAGGGGGGCCTTATGGCTACACCTTC
TRBJ1-5 | . | TRBV7-8 | many | CASTKMGVDSNRPQHF | TGTGCCAGCACCAAGATGGGGGTTGATAGCAATCGGCCCCAGCATTTT
TRBJ2-7 | TRBD2 | TRBV10-3 | many | CAISQASGPYEQYF | TGTGCCATCAGTCAGGCTAGCGGTCCCTACGAGCAGTACTTC
TRBJ1-1 | . | TRBV27 | many | CASSWTGSTEAFF | TGTGCCAGCTCATGGACCGGGAGCACTGAAGCTTTCTTT
TRBJ1-1 | . | TRBV6-1 | many | CASSQSRDWDTEAFF | TGTGCCAGCAGTCAGTCCCGGGACTGGGACACTGAAGCTTTCTTT
TRBJ2-7 | . | TRBV6-2/TRBV6-3 | once | CASSQDSPGHTEQYF | TGTGCCAGCAGTCAAGACAGTCCTGGACATACCGAGCAGTACTTC
TRBJ2-7 | . | TRBV15 | many | CATSRSYTGTGNEQYF | TGTGCCACCAGCAGATCATACACCGGGACGGGAAACGAGCAGTACTTC
TRBJ1-2 | TRBD1 | TRBV10-3 | . | CAISRVQGANYGYTF | TGTGCCATCAGCAGAGTACAGGGGGCTAACTATGGCTACACCTTC
TRBJ2-7 | . | TRBV20-1 | many | CSAPKEAYEQYF | TGCAGTGCTCCAAAGGAGGCCTACGAGCAGTACTTC
TRBJ1-5 | . | TRBV7-2 | many | CASSLQGTNNQPQHF | TGTGCCAGCAGCTTACAAGGGACTAACAATCAGCCCCAGCATTTT
TRBJ2-2 | . | TRBV29-1 | many | CSVGGGGELFF | TGCAGCGTTGGGGGCGGCGGGGAGCTGTTTTTT
TRBJ1-1 | . | TRBV30 | many | CAWSVQGGGNTEAFF | TGTGCCTGGAGTGTACAGGGCGGGGGGAACACTGAAGCTTTCTTT
TRBJ2-7 | TRBD2 | TRBV28 | . | CASSYVGLAGVWPYEQYF | TGTGCCAGCAGTTATGTGGGACTAGCGGGAGTCTGGCCCTACGAGCAGTACTTC
TRBJ1-2 | TRBD1 | TRBV19 | . | CASSSTGAQGDYGYTF | TGTGCCAGTAGTTCGACAGGGGCCCAAGGGGACTATGGCTACACCTTC
TRBJ1-2 | . | TRBV6-5 | many | CASRAGDRGYTF | TGTGCCAGCCGGGCGGGTGATAGAGGCTACACCTTC
TRBJ2-7 | . | TRBV20-1 | few | CSASVGGEQYF | TGCAGTGCTAGTGTTGGAGGGGAGCAGTACTTC
TRBJ2-5 | TRBD1 | TRBV29-1 | many | CSGSPGGPETQYF | TGCAGCGGATCCCCAGGGGGCCCGGAGACCCAGTACTTC
TRBJ2-7 | . | TRBV11-1 | many | CASSRGTGLDSYEQYF | TGTGCCAGCAGCCGGGGGACTGGACTGGACTCCTACGAGCAGTACTTC
TRBJ2-5 | . | TRBV5-1 | few | CASSLAAPQVGETQYF | TGCGCCAGCAGCTTGGCCGCCCCACAGGTGGGAGAGACCCAGTACTTC
TRBJ2-6 | . | TRBV10-3 | many | CAISEGLAYSGANVLTF | TGTGCCATCAGTGAGGGCCTAGCCTACTCTGGGGCCAACGTCCTGACTTTC
TRBJ2-5 | . | TRBV20-1 | many | CSAGVPWGWGETQYF | TGCAGTGCTGGGGTCCCTTGGGGCTGGGGGGAGACCCAGTACTTC
TRBJ1-2 | . | TRBV11-2 | many | CASSLGVGRGDYGYTF | TGTGCCAGCAGCTTAGGGGTGGGCCGCGGGGACTATGGCTACACCTTC
TRBJ2-5 | TRBD2 | TRBV3-1 | many | CASSQGLAGGETQYF | TGTGCCAGCAGCCAAGGACTAGCGGGAGGTGAGACCCAGTACTTC
TRBJ1-1 | TRBD1 | TRBV20-1 | many | CSASVPGQGPNTEAFF | TGCAGTGCTAGCGTCCCGGGACAGGGACCGAACACTGAAGCTTTCTTT
TRBJ2-5 | TRBD2 | TRBV4-1 | few | CASSLMTSGRASETQYF | TGCGCCAGCAGCCTAATGACTAGCGGGAGGGCTAGTGAGACCCAGTACTTC
TRBJ2-7 | . | TRBV27 | many | CASSFIGARDEQYF | TGTGCCAGCAGTTTCATAGGGGCAAGGGACGAGCAGTACTTC
TRBJ1-6 | TRBD1 | TRBV12-3/TRBV12-4 | many | CASSQRTGGGNSPLHF | TGTGCCAGCAGCCAACGGACAGGGGGGGGTAATTCACCCCTCCACTTT
TRBJ2-7 | TRBD2 | TRBV10-3 | many | CAISEPDGLWGLDTYEQYF | TGTGCCATCAGTGAGCCGGACGGTTTGTGGGGACTAGATACCTACGAGCAGTACTTC
TRBJ2-5 | TRBD2 | TRBV10-2 | few | CASSELREGWETQYF | TGCGCCAGCAGTGAGTTGCGGGAGGGATGGGAGACCCAGTACTTC
TRBJ2-1 | TRBD2 | TRBV7-8 | . | CASRPVLAGGSEQFF | TGTGCCAGCCGCCCGGTACTAGCGGGAGGAAGTGAGCAGTTCTTC
TRBJ2-2 | TRBD2 | TRBV5-1 | few | CASSAAGLAGDTGELCF | TGCGCCAGCAGCGCCGCTGGACTAGCGGGTGACACCGGGGAGCTGTGTTTT
TRBJ1-1 | . | TRBV19 | many | CASSNSRATEAFF | TGTGCCAGTAGTAATTCGAGGGCCACTGAAGCTTTCTTT
TRBJ2-5 | . | TRBV5-6 | many | CASSPSPIVEETQYF | TGTGCCAGCAGCCCCTCTCCGATAGTCGAGGAGACCCAGTACTTC
TRBJ1-3 | TRBD1 | TRBV6-2/TRBV6-3 | . | CASYLGATGVGSGNTIYF | TGTGCCAGCTATTTGGGGGCCACAGGGGTTGGCTCTGGAAACACCATATATTTT
TRBJ2-7 | TRBD2 | TRBV6-2/TRBV6-3 | many | CASSWGLALYEQHF | TGTGCCAGCAGTTGGGGACTAGCGTTGTACGAGCAGCACTTC
TRBJ2-7 | . | TRBV6-2/TRBV6-3 | many | CASSPTGAPNPKSSYEQYF | TGTGCCAGCAGTCCTACGGGAGCCCCAAATCCCAAAAGCTCCTACGAGCAGTACTTC